The 11 T cell receptor beta chains presented below share a single source sample, sequenced in a study of T cells in tuberculosis. Assay used: immunoSEQ multiplex PCR; TCRdb lists only in-frame clones, some missing. The sample yields some 41,000 clones, 90% to 95% seen once. The sample was PBMCs. Source of these receptors: a donor between 10 and 35 years old with latent tuberculosis or without tuberculosis infection. Some clones in this sample may be carry-over from other donors' samples.

This clone was seen only once. V usage is TRBV4-1 and J usage is TRBJ2-7; TRBD1 agrees at 11 bases. V was clipped by 3 bases and J by 3 bases; unmatched bases: 16. This CDR3 contains 19 residues. Per the germline V gene, CDR1 is MGHRA and CDR2 is YSYEKL. CDR3 sequence (DNA): TGCGCCAGCAGCCACCTGAGGAGGGTTAGGGGACAGGGGGACTACGAGCAGTACTTC. Amino acid sequence: CASSHLRRVRGQGDYEQYF.

V gene TRBV28 combines with J gene TRBJ1-1; maybe TRBD1 (5 bases). CDR1 is MDHEN, CDR2 SYDVKM, per germline. The CDR3 extends over 12 amino acids. V lost 5 bases to trimming and J lost 9 bases, with 13 bases between them. CDR3 coding DNA: TGTGCCAGCAGTCTCTCGGGGGGTCAAGCTTTCTTT. This encodes CASSLSGGQAFF.

This clone was observed a few times. The V and J genes are TRBV12-5 and TRBJ1-2; possibly TRBD1 for D (6 bases). The germline V gene encodes CDR1 LGHNT and CDR2 FRNRAP. This CDR3 is built from 15 residues. Trimming shortened V by 5 bases and J by 0 bases, and 13 bases separated the two germline ends. CDR3 DNA sequence: TGTGCTAGTGGTCCGGACAGAATCCCTAACTATGGCTACACCTTC. It is translated as CASGPDRIPNYGYTF.

The rearrangement links TRBV5-1 to TRBJ1-1; D is possibly TRBD1 (5 bases). Trimming removed 4 bases from V and 2 bases from J, with 9 bases in between. CDR1 is SGHRS, CDR2 YFSETQ, per germline. The CDR3 has 13 residues. DNA for the CDR3: TGCGCCAGCAGCGCTGACAGAAACACTGAAGCTTTCTTT. Translation gives CASSADRNTEAFF.

The V gene is TRBV5-1, the J gene TRBJ1-4, with D perhaps matching TRBD1 (5 bases). Trimming shortened V by 0 bases and J by 5 bases, and 14 bases separated the two germline ends. The length of the CDR3 is 16 residues. Per the germline V gene, CDR1 is SGHRS and CDR2 is YFSETQ. The CDR3 DNA sequence: TGCGCCAGCAGCTTGGGTCCGGGACTGAAGAATGAAAAACTGTTTTTT. Translating gives CASSLGPGLKNEKLFF.

The V call is TRBV27, the J call TRBJ2-3; 12 bases are a match to TRBD2. From germline, CDR1 is MNHEY and CDR2 SMNVEV (reference sequence). The CDR3 is made up of 15 amino acids. V was clipped by 5 bases and J by 4 bases; unmatched bases: 4. DNA for the CDR3: TGTGCCAGCAGTAGGACTAGCGGGGAGGCAGATACGCAGTATTTT. Its protein product is CASSRTSGEADTQYF.

The chain links TRBV7-2 to TRBJ2-3; 9 bases fit TRBD1. This CDR3 region has 12 residues. V was clipped by 6 bases and J by 10 bases; unmatched bases: 5. Germline V gene lookup returns CDR1 SGHTA and CDR2 FQGNSA. The CDR3, as DNA: TGTGCCAGCAGTTCACAGGGGGCATCGCAGTATTTT. Translated: CASSSQGASQYF.

The rearrangement uses TRBV18 and TRBJ2-3; 7 nucleotides match TRBD2. The CDR3 consists of 15 residues. The germline V gene has CDR1 KGHSH and CDR2 LQKENI. J was trimmed by 3 bases and V by 6 bases; bases with no gene match: 9. The CDR3 sequence: CASSAERGGTDTQYF. The CDR3 nucleotides are TGTGCCAGCTCCGCAGAGAGGGGAGGGACAGATACGCAGTATTTT.

This chain uses TRBV29-1 with TRBJ1-1; D perhaps matches TRBD1 (6 bases). Germline V lookup: CDR1 SQVTM, CDR2 ANQGSEA. The CDR3 totals 13 residues. V was shortened by 4 bases and J by 4 bases, with 13 bases between the two germline ends. In DNA form, the CDR3 reads TGCAGCGTTGGCCCAAGGGGGGGCACTGAAGCTTTCTTT. This translates into CSVGPRGGTEAFF.

The chain combines TRBV4-3 with TRBJ2-7; D unresolved. The CDR3 spans 16 residues. CDR1 is LGHNA and CDR2 is YSLEER in the germline V gene. The germline V and J ends were trimmed by 4 bases and 4 bases, with 20 bases remaining between them. The CDR3 DNA reads as TGCGCCAGCAGCCGTACCCGTGAAGTGAGATCTTACGAGCAGTACTTC. Translation gives CASSRTREVRSYEQYF.

The chain couples TRBV7-7 to TRBJ2-1; tentatively, D is TRBD1 (5 bases). CDR1 is SSHAT and CDR2 is FNYEAQ in the germline V gene (reference sequence). V was cut by 1 base and J by 6 bases, with 13 bases left in between. The CDR3 length is 15 residues. The CDR3 loop reads CASSLGDGASNEQFF. The CDR3, as DNA: TGTGCCAGCAGCTTAGGGGATGGGGCCTCCAATGAGCAGTTCTTC.